This T cell receptor beta chain appears in the sequencing data of a study of blood T cell repertoires in COVID-19. Looking at the study overall: Material from acute and convalescent COVID-19 was sourced from the United States, Italy and Spain. From T cells, B-cell-depleted T cells, or PBMCs came the material, which was cDNA or gDNA.

CDR1 and CDR2 (germline): LGHDT, YNNKEL (reference sequence). CDR3 length: 17 amino acids. J was trimmed by 5 bases and V by 3 bases; bases with no gene match: 6. Authors' processing steps: Reference gene primer amplification in the assay estimated nucleated cell counts. Data came from immunoSEQ multiplex PCR; TCRdb stores just in-frame clones and leaves some out. V, J and clone size are those of that table, while D and trimming were read from the DNA. The sample lists roughly 250,000 clones, 84% occurring once. The V call is TRBV3-1 (or the pseudogene TRBV3-2), the J call TRBJ2-5; 16 nucleotides agree with TRBD2. This sequence originates from a human donor in a cohort sampled during active COVID-19. The sequenced material came from peripheral blood. The CDR3 here is CASSQGLAGGPSETQYF. CDR3 DNA: TGTGCCAGCAGCCAGGGACTAGCGGGAGGGCCGAGTGAGACCCAGTACTTC.